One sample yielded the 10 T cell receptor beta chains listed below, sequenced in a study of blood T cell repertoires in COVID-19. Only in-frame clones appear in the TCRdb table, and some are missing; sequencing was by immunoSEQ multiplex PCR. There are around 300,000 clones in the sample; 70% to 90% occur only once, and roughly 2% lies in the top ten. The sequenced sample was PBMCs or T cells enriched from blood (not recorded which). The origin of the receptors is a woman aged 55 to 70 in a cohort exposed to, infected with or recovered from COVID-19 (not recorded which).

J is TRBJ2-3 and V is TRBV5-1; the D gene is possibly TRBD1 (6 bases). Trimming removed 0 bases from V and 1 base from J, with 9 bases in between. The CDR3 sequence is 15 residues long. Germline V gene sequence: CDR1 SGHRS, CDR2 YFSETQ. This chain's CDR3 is CASSLEQGGTDTQYF. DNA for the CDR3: TGCGCCAGCAGCTTGGAACAGGGAGGCACAGATACGCAGTATTTT.

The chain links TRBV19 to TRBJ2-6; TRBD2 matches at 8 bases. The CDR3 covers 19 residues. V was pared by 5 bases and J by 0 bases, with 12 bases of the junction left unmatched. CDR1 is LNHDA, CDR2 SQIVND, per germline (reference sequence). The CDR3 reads CASSLRLAGGLSGANVLTF. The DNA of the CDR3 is TGTGCCAGTAGTCTTCGACTGGCGGGAGGCCTCTCTGGGGCCAACGTCCTGACTTTC.

The CDR3 coding sequence is TGCGCCAGCAGCTTGGACGGGGTCAGCAATCAGCCCCAGCATTTT. Amino acids: CASSLDGVSNQPQHF. This chain connects TRBV5-1 to TRBJ1-5; D is unclear. The CDR3 is 15 residues long. Germline V gene sequence: CDR1 SGHRS, CDR2 YFSETQ. Trimming pared 0 bases from V and 1 base from J, leaving 8 bases between. The whole variable domain, remainder taken from reference TRBV5-1 and TRBJ1-5, is KAGVTQTPRYLIKTRGQQVTLSCSPISGHRSVSWYQQTPGQGLQFLFEYFSETQRNKGNFPGRFSGRQFSNSRSEMNVSTLELGDSALYLCASSLDGVSNQPQHFGDGTRLSIL.

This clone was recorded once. CDR3 sequence reads: CASSSIRSSSYNEQFF. DNA of the CDR3: TGTGCCAGCAGCTCCATCCGGTCAAGCTCCTACAATGAGCAGTTCTTC. This chain connects TRBV7-9 to TRBJ2-1; D is unresolved. The CDR3 is 16 amino acids. Trimming removed 4 bases from V and 0 bases from J, with 13 bases in between. CDR1 and CDR2 (germline): SEHNR, FQNEAQ (reference sequence).

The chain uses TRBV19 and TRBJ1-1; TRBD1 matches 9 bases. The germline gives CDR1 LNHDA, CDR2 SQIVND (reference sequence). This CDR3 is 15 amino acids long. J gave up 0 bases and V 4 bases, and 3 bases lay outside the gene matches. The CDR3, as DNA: TGTGCCAGTAGTAGCGGACAGGGGATGAACACTGAAGCTTTCTTT. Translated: CASSSGQGMNTEAFF.

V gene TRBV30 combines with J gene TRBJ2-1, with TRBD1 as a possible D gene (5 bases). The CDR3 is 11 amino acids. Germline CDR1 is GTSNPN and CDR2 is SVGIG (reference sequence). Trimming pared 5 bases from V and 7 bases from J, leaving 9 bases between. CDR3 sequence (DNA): TGTGCCTGGGGGTACAGGAATGAGCAGTTCTTC. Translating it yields CAWGYRNEQFF.

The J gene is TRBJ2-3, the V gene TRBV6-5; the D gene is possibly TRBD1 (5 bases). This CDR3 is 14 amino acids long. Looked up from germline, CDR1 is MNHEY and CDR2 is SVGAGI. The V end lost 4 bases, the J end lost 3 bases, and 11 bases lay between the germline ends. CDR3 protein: CASSSGRETDTQYF. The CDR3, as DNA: TGTGCCAGCAGTTCCGGCAGGGAAACAGATACGCAGTATTTT.

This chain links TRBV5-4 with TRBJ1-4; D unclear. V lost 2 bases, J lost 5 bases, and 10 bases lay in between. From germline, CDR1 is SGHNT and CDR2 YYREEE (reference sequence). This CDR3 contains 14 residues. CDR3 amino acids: CASSFMRSNEKLFF. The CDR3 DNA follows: TGTGCCAGCAGCTTTATGAGAAGCAATGAAAAACTGTTTTTT. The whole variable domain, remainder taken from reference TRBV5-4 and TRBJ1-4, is ETGVTQSPTHLIKTRGQQVTLRCSSQSGHNTVSWYQQALGQGPQFIFQYYREEENGRGNFPPRFSGLQFPNYSSELNVNALELDDSALYLCASSFMRSNEKLFFGSGTQLSVL.

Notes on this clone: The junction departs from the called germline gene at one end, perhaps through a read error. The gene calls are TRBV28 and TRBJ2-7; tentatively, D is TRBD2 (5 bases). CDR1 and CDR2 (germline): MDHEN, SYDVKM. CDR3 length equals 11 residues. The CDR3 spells CASSLRGEQYF. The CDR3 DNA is TGTGCCAGTAGTTTACGGGGCGAGCAGTACTTC.

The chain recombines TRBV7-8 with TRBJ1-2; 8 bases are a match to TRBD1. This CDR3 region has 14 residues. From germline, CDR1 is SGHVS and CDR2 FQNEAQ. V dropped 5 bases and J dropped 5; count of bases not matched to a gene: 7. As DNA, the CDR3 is TGTGCCAGCAGCGACGACAGGGGCTCGTATGGCTACACCTTC. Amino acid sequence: CASSDDRGSYGYTF.